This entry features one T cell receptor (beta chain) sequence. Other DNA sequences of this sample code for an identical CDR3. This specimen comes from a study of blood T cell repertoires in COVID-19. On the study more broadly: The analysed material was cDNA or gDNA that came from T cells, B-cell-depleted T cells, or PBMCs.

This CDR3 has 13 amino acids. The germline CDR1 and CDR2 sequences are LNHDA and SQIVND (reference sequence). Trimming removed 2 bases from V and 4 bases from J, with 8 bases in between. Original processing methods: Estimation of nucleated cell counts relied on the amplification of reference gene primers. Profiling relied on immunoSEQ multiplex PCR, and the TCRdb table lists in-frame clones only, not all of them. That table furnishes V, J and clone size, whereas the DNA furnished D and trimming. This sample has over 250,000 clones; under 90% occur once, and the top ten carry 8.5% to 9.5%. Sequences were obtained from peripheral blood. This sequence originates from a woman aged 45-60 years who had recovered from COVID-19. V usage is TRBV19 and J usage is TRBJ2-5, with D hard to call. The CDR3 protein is CASSISGRETQYF. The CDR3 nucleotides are TGTGCCAGTAGTATATCCGGTCGAGAGACCCAGTACTTC.